The 3 T cell receptor beta chains below were found in one sample sequenced in a study of cytomegalovirus exposure and HLA in healthy donors. Data came from immunoSEQ multiplex PCR; TCRdb stores just in-frame clones and leaves some out. The sample shows roughly 220,000 clones, around nine tenths of them seen only once. What was sequenced was PBMCs. Every receptor here comes from a woman aged 18-35 years in good health and CMV-seronegative.

This chain uses TRBV5-6 with TRBJ2-1; 13 positions match TRBD2. With V trimmed by 4 bases and J by 6 bases, 7 bases remained unmatched. The V gene's germline CDR1 is SGHDT and CDR2 YYEEEE. The CDR3 sequence is 16 residues long. The CDR3 coding sequence is TGTGCCAGCAGCGCCCGACTAGCGGGGGGAATCAATGAGCAGTTCTTC. Translation gives CASSARLAGGINEQFF. Using reference TRBV5-6 and TRBJ2-1 for the parts outside the CDR3, the full variable domain is DAGVTQSPTHLIKTRGQQVTLRCSPKSGHDTVSWYQQALGQGPQFIFQYYEEEERQRGNFPDRFSGHQFPNYSSELNVNALLLGDSALYLCASSARLAGGINEQFFGPGTRLTVL.

V is TRBV29-1 and J is TRBJ1-1; 7 bases map to TRBD1. Germline CDR1 and CDR2: SQVTM and ANQGSEA. The CDR3 length is 15 residues. V was clipped by 3 bases and J by 7 bases; unmatched bases: 14. CDR3 protein: CSVDLAKRQGNEAFF. In nucleotides, the CDR3 is TGCAGCGTTGACCTTGCCAAAAGACAGGGAAATGAAGCTTTCTTT.

This clone was detected only once. This chain joins TRBV2 and TRBJ1-2; a weak D match, TRBD1 (5 bases). The CDR3 length is 14 residues. Germline V gives CDR1 SNHLY, CDR2 FYNNEI. The V gene lost 0 bases and the J gene lost 8 bases, with 13 bases spanning the gap. This chain's CDR3 is CASSEAPRAEGYTF. DNA for the CDR3: TGTGCCAGCAGTGAAGCCCCCAGGGCTGAAGGCTACACCTTC.